Detailed here is one TCR beta chain. The data are from a study of T cell changes during pregnancy in multiple sclerosis. This table comes from immunoSEQ multiplex PCR, and its TCRdb copy is limited to in-frame clones, with some not included. This table has around 88,000 clones, almost 95% appearing once. The germline gives CDR1 SQVTM, CDR2 ANQGSEA. CDR3 length: 18 residues. The ends lost 4 bases at V and 4 bases at J; junction bases unmatched: 17. This receptor was identified in a female donor with multiple sclerosis, enrolled in a pregnancy study. This specimen consisted of peripheral blood, obtained in the first trimester of pregnancy. The chain couples TRBV29-1 to TRBJ2-7, with 12 bases fitting TRBD2. CDR3 DNA sequence: TGCAGCGTTGTGGACAGGGGACCCACTAGCGGGAGGAGGTACGAGCAGTACTTC. Translation: CSVVDRGPTSGRRYEQYF.